These T cell receptor beta chains were read from a single sample in a study of blood T cell repertoires in COVID-19. Here immunoSEQ multiplex PCR was the method, and the copy in TCRdb shows in-frame clones only, minus some. The sample lists just over 95,000 clones, around 76% occurring once. Input material: peripheral blood. These receptor sequences come from a man older than 75 with acute or convalescent COVID-19. Each CDR3 is given with its conserved first and last residue. D genes are given only for firm matches.

CASSLALRLPGSEQYF	TGTGCCAGCAGCTTAGCGCTGCGACTTCCTGGGTCCGAGCAGTACTTC	TRBJ2-7	.	TRBV7-8
CATSRTSGVGELFF	TGCGCCACTTCCCGGACTAGCGGCGTCGGGGAGCTGTTTTTT	TRBJ2-2	TRBD2	TRBV10-2
CASSQGPNSPLHF	TGTGCCAGCAGTCAGGGCCCTAATTCACCCCTCCACTTT	TRBJ1-6	.	TRBV6-5
CASSPPGQGNKETQYF	TGTGCCAGCAGCCCCCCCGGACAGGGAAACAAGGAGACCCAGTACTTC	TRBJ2-5	TRBD1	TRBV7-2
CASTRHDGGGEQYF	TGTGCCAGTACCCGACACGACGGGGGGGGCGAGCAGTACTTC	TRBJ2-7	TRBD2	TRBV2
CASSGTDGVGELFF	TGTGCCAGCAGCGGGACAGACGGAGTCGGGGAGCTGTTTTTT	TRBJ2-2	TRBD1	TRBV7-2
CASNRLDNSPLHF	TGTGCCAGCAATAGACTGGATAATTCACCCCTCCACTTT	TRBJ1-6	.	TRBV6-5
CASSFGHRTTNEKLFF	TGTGCCAGCAGCTTCGGGCACAGGACGACTAATGAAAAACTGTTTTTT	TRBJ1-4	.	TRBV7-9
CASSFLAQGYTEAFF	TGTGCCAGCAGTTTCTTGGCCCAGGGTTACACTGAAGCTTTCTTT	TRBJ1-1	.	TRBV6-6
CATSRDRGDNEAFF	TGTGCCACCAGCAGAGACCGGGGAGATAATGAAGCTTTCTTT	TRBJ1-1	.	TRBV15
CASSLIRRRQGDPGELFF	TGTGCCAGCAGTCTGATCCGGCGGAGGCAGGGGGACCCCGGGGAGCTGTTTTTT	TRBJ2-2	TRBD1	TRBV11-2
CASSRIGELFF	TGTGCCAGCAGCCGTATCGGGGAGCTGTTTTTT	TRBJ2-2	.	TRBV12-3/TRBV12-4
CAWGDTYSYEQYF	TGTGCCTGGGGGGACACCTACTCCTACGAGCAGTACTTC	TRBJ2-7	.	TRBV30
CSARLGSGYTF	TGCAGTGCTAGATTGGGGAGCGGCTACACCTTC	TRBJ1-2	.	TRBV20-1
CASRPPGLATDTQYF	TGTGCCAGTAGGCCGCCGGGACTAGCGACAGATACGCAGTATTTT	TRBJ2-3	TRBD2	TRBV19
CASSITSTATDTQYF	TGTGCCAGTAGTATCACTAGCACGGCTACAGATACGCAGTATTTT	TRBJ2-3	.	TRBV19
CASSLRTGDEQFF	TGTGCCAGCAGCCTCAGGACAGGCGATGAGCAGTTCTTC	TRBJ2-1	TRBD1	TRBV7-2
CASSQLGGDEQFF	TGTGCCAGCAGCCAGCTAGGGGGGGATGAGCAGTTCTTC	TRBJ2-1	.	TRBV16
CATSVAGNQPQHF	TGTGCCACCAGTGTTGCAGGTAATCAGCCCCAGCATTTT	TRBJ1-5	.	TRBV24-1
CASSYPSGEAYEQYF	TGTGCCAGCAGTTACCCCAGCGGGGAGGCCTACGAGCAGTACTTC	TRBJ2-7	TRBD2	TRBV6-6
CATSRAPGEGEKLFF	TGTGCCACCAGCAGAGCGCCGGGGGAGGGTGAAAAACTGTTTTTT	TRBJ1-4	.	TRBV15
CASSYFKAGGGEQFF	TGTGCCAGCAGTTACTTTAAGGCGGGAGGCGGGGAGCAGTTCTTC	TRBJ2-1	TRBD2	TRBV6-2/TRBV6-3
CASSPWDSYEQYF	TGTGCCAGCTCACCCTGGGACAGCTACGAGCAGTACTTC	TRBJ2-7	TRBD1	TRBV18
CASTGKAEAFF	TGTGCCAGCACGGGAAAGGCTGAAGCTTTCTTT	TRBJ1-1	.	TRBV3-1/TRBV3-2
CASSAEGQPQHF	TGTGCCAGTTCCGCGGAGGGTCAGCCCCAGCATTTT	TRBJ1-5	.	TRBV6-4
CASSFGGRRETQYF	TGCGCCAGCAGCTTCGGGGGGCGCAGGGAGACCCAGTACTTC	TRBJ2-5	.	TRBV5-1
CASSDTRYEQYF	TGTGCCAGCAGTGACACGAGATACGAGCAGTACTTC	TRBJ2-7	.	TRBV28
CASSVGGLYNEQFF	TGCGCCAGCAGCGTCGGAGGGCTTTACAATGAGCAGTTCTTC	TRBJ2-1	.	TRBV5-1